The rows below give T cell receptor beta chains drawn from one sample of a study of brain T cells in children with intractable seizures. TCRdb's table, derived via immunoSEQ multiplex PCR, lists solely in-frame clones and lacks some. The sample lists 88,000 or so clones, about 90% seen once, with approximately 25% in the top ten. The sequences come from peripheral blood, collected at surgery. All receptors derive from a girl aged 2 to 9 with Rasmussen encephalitis and intractable seizures. Each CDR3 is given with its conserved first and last residue. D genes are given only for firm matches. Clone size, where shown, is once, few, many, or a class for clones that have expanded.

V gene	J gene	clone size	D gene	CDR3 protein	CDR3 DNA
TRBV10-3	TRBJ2-7	-	-	CATKRPGSYEQYF	TGTGCCACCAAAAGGCCGGGGAGCTACGAGCAGTACTTC
TRBV24-1	TRBJ2-1	-	-	CATSDLQQESGYNEQFF	TGTGCCACCAGTGATTTGCAACAGGAATCCGGCTACAATGAGCAGTTCTTC
TRBV10-3	TRBJ2-3	-	TRBD2	CAISGEGSTDTQYF	TGTGCCATCAGTGGGGAGGGGTCTACAGATACGCAGTATTTT
TRBV20-1	TRBJ2-7	-	-	CSARVVHEQYF	TGCAGTGCTAGAGTAGTACACGAGCAGTACTTC
TRBV28	TRBJ1-2	-	-	CASSFRGRNYGYTF	TGTGCCAGCAGTTTTAGGGGCCGGAACTATGGCTACACCTTC
TRBV3-1/TRBV3-2	TRBJ2-1	-	TRBD2	CASSQGGGEQFF	TGTGCCAGCAGCCAAGGGGGGGGTGAGCAGTTCTTC
TRBV3-1/TRBV3-2	TRBJ1-1	-	-	CASSLTRGSTEAFF	TGTGCCAGCAGCCTCACTCGGGGGAGCACTGAAGCTTTCTTT
TRBV20-1	TRBJ1-1	-	-	CSARGRTEAFF	TGCAGTGCTAGAGGGCGGACTGAAGCTTTCTTT
TRBV27	TRBJ2-7	-	TRBD1	CASATLKTGATPEQYF	TGTGCCAGCGCGACCCTTAAGACAGGGGCGACACCCGAGCAGTACTTC
TRBV7-9	TRBJ2-1	-	-	CASSPPLGAYNEQFF	TGTGCCAGCAGCCCCCCGTTGGGAGCCTACAATGAGCAGTTCTTC
TRBV7-8	TRBJ2-5	-	TRBD2	CASSPAGGETQYF	TGTGCCAGCAGCCCAGCCGGGGGGGAGACCCAGTACTTC
TRBV11-2	TRBJ2-2	-	-	CASSFDPMTGELFF	TGTGCCAGCAGCTTCGACCCGATGACCGGGGAGCTGTTTTTT
TRBV24-1	TRBJ2-2	-	TRBD2	CAVLASGANTGELFF	TGTGCCGTACTCGCTAGCGGGGCGAACACCGGGGAGCTGTTTTTT
TRBV6-1	TRBJ1-6	-	TRBD1	CASSEDGRWTGESPLHF	TGTGCCAGCAGTGAAGATGGGCGGTGGACAGGGGAATCACCCCTCCACTTT
TRBV12-3/TRBV12-4	TRBJ2-4	-	-	CASSLRAGNIQYF	TGTGCCAGCAGTTTACGGGCGGGAAACATTCAGTACTTC
TRBV28	TRBJ1-6	-	-	CASTGVLGNSPLHF	TGTGCCAGCACGGGTGTTTTAGGTAATTCACCCCTCCACTTT
TRBV7-3	TRBJ2-1	-	TRBD2	CASSHRGGVYNEQFF	TGTGCCAGCAGCCACCGCGGGGGGGTGTACAATGAGCAGTTCTTC
TRBV6-2/TRBV6-3	TRBJ2-7	-	TRBD2	CASSVVRGAYEQYF	TGTGCCAGCAGTGTGGTTCGGGGGGCCTACGAGCAGTACTTC
TRBV10-1	TRBJ1-6	-	-	CASSATSSPLHF	TGCGCCAGCAGTGCCACGAGTTCACCCCTCCACTTT
TRBV6-5	TRBJ1-1	-	-	CAVRGFTEAFF	TGTGCCGTACGGGGTTTCACTGAAGCTTTCTTT
TRBV9	TRBJ1-2	many	-	CASSTRHHPLTF	TGTGCCAGCAGCACTCGACACCACCCCCTTACCTTC
TRBV6-5	TRBJ2-7	-	TRBD1	CASTLGQGAYEQYF	TGTGCCAGCACTCTCGGACAGGGAGCCTACGAGCAGTACTTC
TRBV15	TRBJ1-3	once	TRBD1	CATSYAGQGYTIYF	TGTGCCACCAGCTATGCGGGACAGGGTTACACCATATATTTT
TRBV25-1	TRBJ1-4	-	-	CASSELGEKLFF	TGTGCCAGCAGTGAATTAGGGGAAAAACTGTTTTTT
TRBV7-2	TRBJ2-7	-	-	CASSPGRSSYEQYF	TGTGCCAGCAGCCCAGGTCGCAGCTCCTACGAGCAGTACTTC
TRBV19	TRBJ1-5	-	-	CASSIDLPGNQPQHF	TGTGCCAGTAGTATAGATCTGCCAGGGAATCAGCCCCAGCATTTT
TRBV6-5	TRBJ2-6	-	-	CASSYFRGSGANVLTF	TGTGCCAGCAGTTACTTCAGGGGCTCTGGGGCCAACGTCCTGACTTTC
TRBV19	TRBJ1-1	once	-	CASSMSSGRGTEAFF	TGTGCCAGTAGTATGAGCTCCGGACGTGGCACTGAAGCTTTCTTT
TRBV3-1/TRBV3-2	TRBJ2-7	-	-	CASSLGQGGSYEQYF	TGTGCCAGCAGCCTCGGTCAGGGGGGCAGCTACGAGCAGTACTTC
TRBV7-9	TRBJ2-1	-	TRBD2	CASSDPGGQNEQFF	TGTGCCAGCAGCGATCCGGGGGGGCAAAATGAGCAGTTCTTC
TRBV5-5	TRBJ1-1	-	TRBD1	CASSKDRERAFF	TGTGCCAGCAGCAAGGACAGGGAGAGAGCTTTCTTT
TRBV30	TRBJ2-3	-	-	CAWGITDTQYF	TGTGCCTGGGGGATCACAGATACGCAGTATTTT
TRBV27	TRBJ2-5	-	-	CASSFGRAQETQYF	TGTGCCAGCAGTTTTGGCAGGGCCCAAGAGACCCAGTACTTC
TRBV30	TRBJ1-1	once	-	CAWSVRGRGEAFF	TGTGCCTGGAGTGTACGTGGTAGGGGGGAAGCTTTCTTT
TRBV5-6	TRBJ2-7	-	-	CASSLVGALIYEQYF	TGTGCCAGCAGCTTGGTAGGGGCCCTAATCTACGAGCAGTACTTC
TRBV4-2	TRBJ1-4	-	TRBD1	CASSQDGGTGLGNEKLFF	TGTGCCAGCAGCCAAGATGGGGGGACAGGGCTGGGTAATGAAAAACTGTTTTTT
TRBV4-2	TRBJ1-4	-	-	CASSQKTGFGEKLFF	TGTGCCAGCAGCCAAAAAACAGGGTTCGGTGAAAAACTGTTTTTT
TRBV19	TRBJ1-5	-	TRBD1	CASSVTGGSPQHF	TGTGCCAGTAGTGTCACAGGGGGATCGCCCCAGCATTTT
TRBV5-6	TRBJ1-1	-	TRBD1	CASSFEQGIDDTEAFF	TGTGCCAGCAGCTTTGAACAGGGGATAGATGACACTGAAGCTTTCTTT